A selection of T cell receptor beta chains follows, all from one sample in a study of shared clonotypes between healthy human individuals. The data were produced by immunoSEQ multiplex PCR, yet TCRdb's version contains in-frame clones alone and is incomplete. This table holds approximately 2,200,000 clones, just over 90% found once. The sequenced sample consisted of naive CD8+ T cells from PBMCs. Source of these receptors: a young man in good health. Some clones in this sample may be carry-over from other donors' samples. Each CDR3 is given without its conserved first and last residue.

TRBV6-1 ASSEFGEQY
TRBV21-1 ASTSGTGGFTQPSDTQY
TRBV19 ASSTRTAAQETQY
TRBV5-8 ASSFGQTYEQY
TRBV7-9 ASSSRQGARGETQY
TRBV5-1 ASARELSSYNEQF
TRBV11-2 ASSLNSHSTSGTGETQY
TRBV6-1 ASSEQDRYSGANVLT
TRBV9 ASSRTTGTGANVLT
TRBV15 ATSGKTTGGTEAF
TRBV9 ASSQGHLGGYEQY
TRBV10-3 AMAPVQGGQGATEAF
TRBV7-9 ASSPWTGGPYGYT
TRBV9 ASSVVRDQGAGELF
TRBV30 AWGTLNTGELF
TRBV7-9 ASSFVPGQGNTDTQY